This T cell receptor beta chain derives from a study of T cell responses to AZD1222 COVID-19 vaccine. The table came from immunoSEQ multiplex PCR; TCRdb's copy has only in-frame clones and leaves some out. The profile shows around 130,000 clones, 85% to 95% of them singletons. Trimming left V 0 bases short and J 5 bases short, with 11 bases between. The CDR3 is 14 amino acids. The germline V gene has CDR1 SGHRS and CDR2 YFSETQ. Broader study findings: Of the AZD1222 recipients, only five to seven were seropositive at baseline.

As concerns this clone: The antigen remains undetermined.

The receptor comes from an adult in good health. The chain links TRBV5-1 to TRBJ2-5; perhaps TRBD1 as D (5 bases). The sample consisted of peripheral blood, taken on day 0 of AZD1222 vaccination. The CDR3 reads CASSLEGVGETQYF. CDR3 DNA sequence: TGCGCCAGCAGCTTGGAAGGGGTGGGGGAGACCCAGTACTTC.